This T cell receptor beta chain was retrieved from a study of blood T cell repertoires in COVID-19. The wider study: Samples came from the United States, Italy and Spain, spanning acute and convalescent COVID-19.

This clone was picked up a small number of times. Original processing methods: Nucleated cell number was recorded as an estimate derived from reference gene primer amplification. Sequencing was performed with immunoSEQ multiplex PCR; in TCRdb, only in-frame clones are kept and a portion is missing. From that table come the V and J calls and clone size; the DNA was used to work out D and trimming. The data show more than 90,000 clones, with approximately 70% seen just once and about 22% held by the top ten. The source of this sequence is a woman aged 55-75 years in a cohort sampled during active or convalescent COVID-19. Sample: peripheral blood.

CDR3: CASSRQGANEKLFF. CDR3 DNA sequence: TGTGCCAGCTCCAGACAGGGGGCGAATGAAAAACTGTTTTTT. This chain uses TRBV6-5 with TRBJ1-4; 10 bases map to TRBD1. This CDR3 region has 14 residues. Germline lookup yields CDR1 MNHEY and CDR2 SVGAGI. J was trimmed by 5 bases and V by 8 bases; bases with no gene match: 5.